The 10 T cell receptor beta chains in this list originate from one sample, sequenced in a study of post-analysis software for immune sequencing data. Findings and limits, study-wide: Five or six TRBV segments, TRBV5-6, TRBV5-1 and TRBV20-1 among them, were found more frequent in patients than controls.

Each TCR beta cDNA library carried unique molecular identifiers. TCRdb re-derived calls from the PCR reads in MiXCR, one entry per CDR3 protein. The table lists roughly 800,000 distinct CDR3 sequences, 25% to 30% of them singletons, with about 0.5% in the top ten. The antigens for these receptors are not known. Source material: blood. Source of these receptors: a girl aged 10-17 years with multiple sclerosis.

This chain joins TRBV28 and TRBJ2-5, with no clear D. This CDR3 region has 13 residues. Germline assignment: CDR1 MDHEN and CDR2 SYDVKM. Trimming left V 5 bases short and J 9 bases short, with 16 bases between. CDR3 sequence reads: CASSLDHHLSQYF. Written as DNA, the CDR3 is TGTGCCAGCAGTCTGGACCACCACCTGTCCCAGTACTTC.

This clonotype occurred a few times. The V and J genes are TRBV27 and TRBJ2-7, with TRBD2 as a possible D gene (6 bases). The J call may be faulty, since TRBJ2-5 better matches the DNA end. The CDR3 is 14 amino acids. Germline-derived CDR1 and CDR2 are MNHEY and SMNVEV (reference sequence). The CDR3 spells CASRTVAARETQYF. The CDR3 region has the DNA TGTGCCAGCAGGACGGTAGCGGCCCGGGAGACCCAGTACTTC.

This clonotype was observed a handful of times. The chain joins TRBV20-1 to TRBJ1-2; no clear D. Germline lookup yields CDR1 DFQATT and CDR2 SNEGSKA (reference sequence). The CDR3 is 9 amino acids. Trimming removed 5 bases from V and 12 bases from J, with 10 bases in between. The CDR3 bases are TGCAGTGCTCACCGGATTCACACCTTC. Translation gives CSAHRIHTF.

The V and J genes are TRBV7-6 and TRBJ2-2; perhaps D is TRBD1 or TRBD2 (5 bases each). The CDR3 consists of 14 residues. CDR1 is SGHVS and CDR2 is FNYEAQ in the germline V gene. V shed 5 bases and J shed 6 bases, with 13 bases lying between them. The CDR3 here is CASSAQGRAGELFF. The CDR3 DNA reads TGTGCCAGCAGCGCCCAGGGACGGGCCGGGGAGCTGTTTTTT.

The rearrangement uses TRBV7-9 and TRBJ2-1; 8 positions agree with TRBD1. The CDR3 covers 12 residues. In germline, CDR1 is SEHNR, CDR2 FQNEAQ (reference sequence). Trimming removed 8 bases from V and 9 bases from J; junction bases left unmatched: 6. CDR3 DNA: TGTGCCAGCGCTCAGGGGGCGCCTGAGCAGTTCTTC. It yields the protein CASAQGAPEQFF.

The chain joins TRBV2 to TRBJ2-4, with a tentative D call TRBD1 (5 bases). V dropped 8 bases and J dropped 0 bases, with 20 bases sitting between them. The CDR3 is made up of 17 amino acids. Germline V gene lookup returns CDR1 SNHLY and CDR2 FYNNEI. The CDR3 protein is CASAPGHNLLAKNIQYF. As DNA, the CDR3 is TGTGCCAGCGCCCCAGGACACAACTTGCTAGCCAAAAACATTCAGTACTTC.

This clonotype was found a few times. The chain employs TRBV20-1 and TRBJ2-1; TRBD2 might be the D (6 bases). Trimming removed 4 bases at V and 9 bases at J, with 19 bases between. CDR3 length equals 14 residues. Germline-derived CDR1 and CDR2 are DFQATT and SNEGSKA (reference sequence). The CDR3 is CSATGGEVYGEQFF. CDR3 nucleotides: TGCAGTGCTACCGGAGGGGAGGTTTATGGTGAGCAGTTCTTC.

This clonotype was counted only a few times. J is TRBJ2-1 and V is TRBV18, with D unclear. From germline, CDR1 is KGHSH and CDR2 LQKENI. There are 15 residues in the CDR3. V gave up 2 bases and J gave up 0 bases, with 8 bases separating them. The CDR3: CASSPSISSYNEQFF. In DNA, the CDR3 is TGTGCCAGCTCACCATCAATTAGCTCCTACAATGAGCAGTTCTTC.

V and J are TRBV20-1 and TRBJ2-1, with a weak D call TRBD1 (6 bases). CDR3 size: 12 residues. V was clipped by 5 bases and J by 3 bases, with 8 bases between them. The germline V gene has CDR1 DFQATT and CDR2 SNEGSKA (reference sequence). The CDR3 spells CSAEGDYNEQFF. The CDR3 coding sequence is TGCAGTGCTGAGGGGGACTACAATGAGCAGTTCTTC.

This chain links TRBV5-1 with TRBJ2-1; TRBD1 matches at 9 bases. In germline, CDR1 is SGHRS, CDR2 YFSETQ. V was pared by 2 bases and J by 7 bases, with 10 bases of the junction left unmatched. This CDR3 contains 16 residues. The CDR3 DNA sequence: TGCGCCAGCAGCTTACCGGGACAGGGCCCGTTTAATGAGCAGTTCTTC. Translated, it gives CASSLPGQGPFNEQFF.